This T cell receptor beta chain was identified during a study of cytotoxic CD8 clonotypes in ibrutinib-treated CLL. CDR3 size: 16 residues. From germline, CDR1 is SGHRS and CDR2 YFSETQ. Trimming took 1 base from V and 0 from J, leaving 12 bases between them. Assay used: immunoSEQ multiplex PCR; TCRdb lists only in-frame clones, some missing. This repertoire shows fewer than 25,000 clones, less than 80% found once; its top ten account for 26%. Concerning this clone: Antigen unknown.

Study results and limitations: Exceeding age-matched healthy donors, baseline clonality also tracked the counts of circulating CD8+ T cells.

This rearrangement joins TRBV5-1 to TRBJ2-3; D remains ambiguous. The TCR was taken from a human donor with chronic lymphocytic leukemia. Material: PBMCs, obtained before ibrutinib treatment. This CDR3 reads CASSLNAGSSTDTQYF. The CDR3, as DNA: TGCGCCAGCAGCTTGAACGCAGGTTCCAGCACAGATACGCAGTATTTT.